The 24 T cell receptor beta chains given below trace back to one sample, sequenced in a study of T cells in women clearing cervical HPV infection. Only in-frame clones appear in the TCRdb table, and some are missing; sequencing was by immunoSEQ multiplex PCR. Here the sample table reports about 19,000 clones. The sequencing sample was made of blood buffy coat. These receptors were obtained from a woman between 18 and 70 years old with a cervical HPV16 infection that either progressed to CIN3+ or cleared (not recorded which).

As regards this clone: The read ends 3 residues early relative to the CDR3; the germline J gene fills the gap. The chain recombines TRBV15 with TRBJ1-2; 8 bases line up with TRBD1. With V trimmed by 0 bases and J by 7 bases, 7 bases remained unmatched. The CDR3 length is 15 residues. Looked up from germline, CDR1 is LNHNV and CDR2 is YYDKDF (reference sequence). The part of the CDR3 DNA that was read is TGTGCCACCAGCAGAGATCAGGGGGCTAGGCTTGGC. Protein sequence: CATSRDQGARLG. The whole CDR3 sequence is CATSRDQGARLGYTF.

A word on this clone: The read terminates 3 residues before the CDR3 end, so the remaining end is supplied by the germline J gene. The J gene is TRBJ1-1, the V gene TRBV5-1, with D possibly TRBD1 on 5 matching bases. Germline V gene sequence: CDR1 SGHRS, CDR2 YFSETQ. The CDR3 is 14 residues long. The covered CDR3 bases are TGCGCCAGCAGCTTGGAGAGCAGGGCTCCCGAA. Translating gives CASSLESRAPE. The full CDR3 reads CASSLESRAPEAFF.

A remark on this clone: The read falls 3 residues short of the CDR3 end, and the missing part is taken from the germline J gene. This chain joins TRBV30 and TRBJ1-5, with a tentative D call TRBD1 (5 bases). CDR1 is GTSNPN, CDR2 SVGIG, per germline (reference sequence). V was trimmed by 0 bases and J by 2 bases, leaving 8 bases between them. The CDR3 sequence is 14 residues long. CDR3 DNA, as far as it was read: TGTGCCTGGAGTGTAGGAGGGGGCAATCAGCCC. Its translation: CAWSVGGGNQP. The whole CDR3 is CAWSVGGGNQPQHF.

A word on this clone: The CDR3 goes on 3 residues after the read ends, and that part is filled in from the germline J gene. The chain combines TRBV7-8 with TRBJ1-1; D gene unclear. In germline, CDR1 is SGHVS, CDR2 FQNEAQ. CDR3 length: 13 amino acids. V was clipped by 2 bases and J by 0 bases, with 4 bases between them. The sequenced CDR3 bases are TGTGCCAGCAGCTTATTAATGAACACTGAA. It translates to CASSLLMNTE. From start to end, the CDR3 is CASSLLMNTEAFF.

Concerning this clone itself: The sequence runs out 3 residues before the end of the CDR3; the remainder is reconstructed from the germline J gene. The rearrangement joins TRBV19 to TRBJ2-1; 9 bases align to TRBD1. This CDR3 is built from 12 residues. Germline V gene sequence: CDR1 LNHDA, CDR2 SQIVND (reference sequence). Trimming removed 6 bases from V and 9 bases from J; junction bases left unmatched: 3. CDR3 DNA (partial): TGTGCCAGTAGACAGGGGGCTAGTGAG. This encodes CASRQGASE. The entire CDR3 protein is CASRQGASEQFF. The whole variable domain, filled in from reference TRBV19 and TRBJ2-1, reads DGGITQSPKYLFRKEGQNVTLSCEQNLNHDAMYWYRQDPGQGLRLIYYSQIVNDFQKGDIAEGYSVSREKKESFPLTVTSAQKNPTAFYLCASRQGASEQFFGPGTRLTVL.

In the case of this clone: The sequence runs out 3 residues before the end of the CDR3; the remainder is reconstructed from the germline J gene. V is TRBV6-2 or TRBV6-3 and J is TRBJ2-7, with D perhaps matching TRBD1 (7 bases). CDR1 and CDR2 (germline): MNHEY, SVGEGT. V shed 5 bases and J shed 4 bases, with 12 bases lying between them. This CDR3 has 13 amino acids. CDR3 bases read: TGTGCCAGCAGTGGACAGGAGGGTTACGAG. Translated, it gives CASSGQEGYE. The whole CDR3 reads CASSGQEGYEQYF.

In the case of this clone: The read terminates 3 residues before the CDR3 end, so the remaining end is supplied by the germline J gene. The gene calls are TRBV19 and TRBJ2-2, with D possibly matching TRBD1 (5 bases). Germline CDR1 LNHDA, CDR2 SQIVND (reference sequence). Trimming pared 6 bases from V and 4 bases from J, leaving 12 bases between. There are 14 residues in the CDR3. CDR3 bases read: TGTGCCAGTAGAACCAGGGTAGGCACCGGGGAG. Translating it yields CASRTRVGTGE. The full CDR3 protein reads CASRTRVGTGELFF.

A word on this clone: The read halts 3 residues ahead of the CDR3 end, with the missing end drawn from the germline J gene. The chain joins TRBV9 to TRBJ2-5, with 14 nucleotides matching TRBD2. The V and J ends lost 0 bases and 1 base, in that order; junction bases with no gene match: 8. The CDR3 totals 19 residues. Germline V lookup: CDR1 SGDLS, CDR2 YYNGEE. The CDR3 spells CASSVATTGTSGSQETQYF. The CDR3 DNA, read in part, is TGTGCCAGCAGCGTAGCGACAACCGGGACTAGCGGGAGCCAAGAGACC.

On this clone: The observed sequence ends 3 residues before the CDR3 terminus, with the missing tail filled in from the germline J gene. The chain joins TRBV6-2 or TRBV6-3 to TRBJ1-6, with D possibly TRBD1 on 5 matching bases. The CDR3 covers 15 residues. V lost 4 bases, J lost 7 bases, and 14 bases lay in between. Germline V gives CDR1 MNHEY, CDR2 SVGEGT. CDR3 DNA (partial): TGTGCCAGCAGTTCTCGGAGAGCAGGGAATTCACCC. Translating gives CASSSRRAGNSP. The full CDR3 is CASSSRRAGNSPLHF.

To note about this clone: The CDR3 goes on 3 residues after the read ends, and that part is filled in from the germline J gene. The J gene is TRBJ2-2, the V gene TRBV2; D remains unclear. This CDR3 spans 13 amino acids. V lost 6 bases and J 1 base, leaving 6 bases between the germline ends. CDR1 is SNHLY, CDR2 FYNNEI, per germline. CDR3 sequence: CASSRQNTGELFF. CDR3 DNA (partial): TGTGCCAGCAGCCGACAGAACACCGGGGAG.

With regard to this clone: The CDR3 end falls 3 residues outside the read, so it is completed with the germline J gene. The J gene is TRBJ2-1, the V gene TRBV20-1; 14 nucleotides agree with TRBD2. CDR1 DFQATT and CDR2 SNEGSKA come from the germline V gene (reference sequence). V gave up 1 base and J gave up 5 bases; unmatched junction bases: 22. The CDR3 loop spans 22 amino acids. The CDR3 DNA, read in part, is TGCAGTGCTAGAGTGTTTTCCGGGACTAGCGGGGGACGACCGACACTGAACAATGAG. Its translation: CSARVFSGTSGGRPTLNNE. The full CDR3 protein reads CSARVFSGTSGGRPTLNNEQFF.

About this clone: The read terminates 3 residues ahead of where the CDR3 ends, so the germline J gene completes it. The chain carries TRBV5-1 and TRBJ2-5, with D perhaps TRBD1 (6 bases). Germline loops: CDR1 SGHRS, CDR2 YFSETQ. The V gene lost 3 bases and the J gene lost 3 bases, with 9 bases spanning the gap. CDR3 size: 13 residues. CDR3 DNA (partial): TGCGCCAGCAGCTCGGGACACAAAGAGACC. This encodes CASSSGHKET. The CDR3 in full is CASSSGHKETQYF.

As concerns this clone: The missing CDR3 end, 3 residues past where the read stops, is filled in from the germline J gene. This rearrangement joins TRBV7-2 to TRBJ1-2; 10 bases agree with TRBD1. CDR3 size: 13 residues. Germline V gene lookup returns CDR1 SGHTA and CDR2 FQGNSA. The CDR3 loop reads CASSWRTGGTYTF. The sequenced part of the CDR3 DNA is TGTGCCAGCAGCTGGAGGACAGGGGGTACC.

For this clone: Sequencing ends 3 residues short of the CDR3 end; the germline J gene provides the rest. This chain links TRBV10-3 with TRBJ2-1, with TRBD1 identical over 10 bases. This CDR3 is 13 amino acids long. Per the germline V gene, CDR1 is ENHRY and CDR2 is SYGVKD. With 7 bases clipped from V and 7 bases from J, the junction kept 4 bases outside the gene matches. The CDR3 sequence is CAIKTGGGNEQFF. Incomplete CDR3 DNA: TGTGCCATCAAGACAGGGGGCGGAAATGAG.

The chain's CDR3 is CASSPGSLADRTDQPQHF. Partial CDR3 DNA: TGTGCCAGCAGTCCTGGCTCGTTAGCAGACAGGACGGATCAGCCC. V usage is TRBV28 and J usage is TRBJ1-5, with a possible D match to TRBD1 (6 bases). With the read ending 3 residues before the CDR3 end, the germline J gene is used to fill in that end. There are 18 residues in the CDR3. V was cut by 5 bases and J by 5 bases, with 25 bases left in between. Germline CDR1 is MDHEN and CDR2 is SYDVKM.

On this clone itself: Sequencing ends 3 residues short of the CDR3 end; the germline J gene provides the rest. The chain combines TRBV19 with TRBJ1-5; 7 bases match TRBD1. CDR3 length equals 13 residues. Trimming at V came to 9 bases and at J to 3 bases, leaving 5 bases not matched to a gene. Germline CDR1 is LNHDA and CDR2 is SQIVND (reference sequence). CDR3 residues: CASGTVVNQPQHF. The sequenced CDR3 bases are TGTGCCAGCGGGACAGTTGTCAATCAGCCC.

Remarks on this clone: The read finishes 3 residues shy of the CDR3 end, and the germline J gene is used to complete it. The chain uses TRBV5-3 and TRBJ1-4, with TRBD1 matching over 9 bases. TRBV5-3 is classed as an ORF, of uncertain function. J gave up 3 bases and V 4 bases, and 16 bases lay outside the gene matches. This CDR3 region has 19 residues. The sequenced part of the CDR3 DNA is TGTGCCAGAAGCGACCATTCTTGGACAGGGGCTGGAGCTAATGAAAAA. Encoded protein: CARSDHSWTGAGANEK. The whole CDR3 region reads CARSDHSWTGAGANEKLFF.

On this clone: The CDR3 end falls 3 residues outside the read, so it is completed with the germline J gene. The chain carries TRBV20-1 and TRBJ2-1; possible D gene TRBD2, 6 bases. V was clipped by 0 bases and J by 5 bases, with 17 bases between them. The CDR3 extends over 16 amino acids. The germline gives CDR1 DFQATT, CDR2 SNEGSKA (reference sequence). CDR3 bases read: TGCAGTGCTAGAGACGAGAGTGGGGGGTGGGACAATGAG. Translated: CSARDESGGWDNE. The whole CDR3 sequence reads CSARDESGGWDNEQFF.

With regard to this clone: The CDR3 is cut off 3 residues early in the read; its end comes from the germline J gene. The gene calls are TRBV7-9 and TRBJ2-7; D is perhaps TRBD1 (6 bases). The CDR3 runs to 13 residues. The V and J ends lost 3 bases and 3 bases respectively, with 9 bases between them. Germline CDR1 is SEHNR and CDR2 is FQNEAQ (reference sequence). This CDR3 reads CASSLDRSYEQYF. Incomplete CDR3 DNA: TGTGCCAGCAGCTTGGACAGAAGCTACGAG.

Here the CDR3 reads CASSPPRRRGHQETQYF. CDR3 DNA, as far as it was read: TGTGCCAGCAGCCCCCCCCGGAGGCGGGGGCACCAAGAGACC. The chain has TRBV14 and TRBJ2-5; weak D call: TRBD2 (7 bases). Coverage ceases 3 residues before the CDR3 finishes, and the germline J gene fills in the end. Germline CDR1 reads SGHDN; CDR2 reads FVKESK. This CDR3 has 17 residues. The ends were cut back, 4 bases at V and 0 bases at J, with 18 bases in the middle.

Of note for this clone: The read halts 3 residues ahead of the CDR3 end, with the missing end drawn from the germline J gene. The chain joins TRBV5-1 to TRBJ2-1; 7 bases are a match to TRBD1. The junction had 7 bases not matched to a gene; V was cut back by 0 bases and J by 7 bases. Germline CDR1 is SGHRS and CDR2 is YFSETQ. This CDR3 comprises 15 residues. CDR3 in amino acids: CASSLAVTGLNEQFF. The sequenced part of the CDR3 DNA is TGCGCCAGCAGCTTGGCTGTGACAGGGCTTAATGAG.

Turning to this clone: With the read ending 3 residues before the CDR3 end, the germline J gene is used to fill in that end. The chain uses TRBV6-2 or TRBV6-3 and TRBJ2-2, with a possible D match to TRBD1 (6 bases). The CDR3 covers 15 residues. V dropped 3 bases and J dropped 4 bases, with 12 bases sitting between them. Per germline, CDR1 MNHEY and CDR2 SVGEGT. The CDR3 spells CASSYMGAGTGELFF. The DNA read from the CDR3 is TGTGCCAGCAGTTATATGGGGGCGGGCACCGGGGAG.

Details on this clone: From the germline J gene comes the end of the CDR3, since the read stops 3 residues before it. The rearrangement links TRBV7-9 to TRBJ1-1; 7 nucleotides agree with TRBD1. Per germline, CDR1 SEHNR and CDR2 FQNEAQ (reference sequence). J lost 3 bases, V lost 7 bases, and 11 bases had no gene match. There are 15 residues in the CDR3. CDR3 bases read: TGTGCCAGCACCCCCCCCGGGACAGAGTACACTGAA. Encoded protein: CASTPPGTEYTE. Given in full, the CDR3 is CASTPPGTEYTEAFF.

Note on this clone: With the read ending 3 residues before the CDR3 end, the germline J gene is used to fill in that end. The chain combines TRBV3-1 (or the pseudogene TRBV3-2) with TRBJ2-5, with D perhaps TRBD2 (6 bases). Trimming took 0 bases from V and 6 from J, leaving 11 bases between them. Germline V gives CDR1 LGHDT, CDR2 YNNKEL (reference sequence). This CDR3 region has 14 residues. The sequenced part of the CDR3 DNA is TGTGCCAGCAGCCAAGATATTACTAGCCAGACC. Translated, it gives CASSQDITSQT. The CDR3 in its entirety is CASSQDITSQTQYF.